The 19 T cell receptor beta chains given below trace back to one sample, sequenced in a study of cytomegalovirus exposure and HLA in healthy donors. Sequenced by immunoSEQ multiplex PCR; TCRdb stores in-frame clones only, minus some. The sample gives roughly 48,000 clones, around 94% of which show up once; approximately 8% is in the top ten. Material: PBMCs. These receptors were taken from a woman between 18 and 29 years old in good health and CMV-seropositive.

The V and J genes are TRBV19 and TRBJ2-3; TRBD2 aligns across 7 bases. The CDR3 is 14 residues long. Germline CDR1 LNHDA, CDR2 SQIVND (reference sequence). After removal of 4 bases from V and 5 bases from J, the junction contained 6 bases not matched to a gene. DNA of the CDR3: TGTGCCAGTAGTAAGCGGGATGATAGAGATACGCAGTATTTT. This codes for CASSKRDDRDTQYF. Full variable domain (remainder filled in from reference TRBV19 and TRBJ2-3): DGGITQSPKYLFRKEGQNVTLSCEQNLNHDAMYWYRQDPGQGLRLIYYSQIVNDFQKGDIAEGYSVSREKKESFPLTVTSAQKNPTAFYLCASSKRDDRDTQYFGPGTRLTVL.

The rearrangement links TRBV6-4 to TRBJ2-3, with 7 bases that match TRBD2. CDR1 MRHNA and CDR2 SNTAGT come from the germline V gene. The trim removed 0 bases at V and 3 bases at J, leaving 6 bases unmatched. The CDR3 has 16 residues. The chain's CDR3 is CASSDSGGTMTDTQYF. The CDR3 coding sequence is TGTGCCAGCAGTGACTCCGGCGGGACTATGACAGATACGCAGTATTTT.

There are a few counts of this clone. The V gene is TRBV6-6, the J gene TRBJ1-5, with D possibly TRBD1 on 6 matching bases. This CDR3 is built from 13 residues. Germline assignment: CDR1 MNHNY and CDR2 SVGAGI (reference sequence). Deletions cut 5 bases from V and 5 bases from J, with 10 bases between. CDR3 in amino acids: CASSPTGHQPQHF. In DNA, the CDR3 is TGTGCCAGCAGTCCTACAGGGCATCAGCCCCAGCATTTT.

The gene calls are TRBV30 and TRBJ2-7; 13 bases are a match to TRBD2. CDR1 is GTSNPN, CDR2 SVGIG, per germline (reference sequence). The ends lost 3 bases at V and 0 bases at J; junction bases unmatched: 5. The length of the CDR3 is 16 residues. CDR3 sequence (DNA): TGTGCCTGGAGACGGGGACTAGCGGGAAGCTCCTACGAGCAGTACTTC. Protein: CAWRRGLAGSSYEQYF.

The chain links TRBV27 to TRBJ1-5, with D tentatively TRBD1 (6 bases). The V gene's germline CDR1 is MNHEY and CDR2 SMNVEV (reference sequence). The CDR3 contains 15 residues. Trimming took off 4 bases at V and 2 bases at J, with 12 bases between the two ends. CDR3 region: CASSSLQGGNQPQHF. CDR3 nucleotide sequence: TGTGCCAGCAGTTCCCTACAGGGAGGCAATCAGCCCCAGCATTTT.

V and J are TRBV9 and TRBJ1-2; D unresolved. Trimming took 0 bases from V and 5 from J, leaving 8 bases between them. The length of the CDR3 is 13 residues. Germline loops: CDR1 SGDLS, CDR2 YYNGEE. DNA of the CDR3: TGTGCCAGCAGCGTAGGAGATGAGTATGGCTACACCTTC. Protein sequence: CASSVGDEYGYTF.

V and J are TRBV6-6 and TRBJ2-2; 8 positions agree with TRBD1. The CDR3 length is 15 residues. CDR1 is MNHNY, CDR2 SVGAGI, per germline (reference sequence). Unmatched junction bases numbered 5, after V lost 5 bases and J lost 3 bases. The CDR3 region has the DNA TGTGCCAGCAGTGGATACAGGGGGTACACCGGGGAGCTGTTTTTT. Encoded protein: CASSGYRGYTGELFF.

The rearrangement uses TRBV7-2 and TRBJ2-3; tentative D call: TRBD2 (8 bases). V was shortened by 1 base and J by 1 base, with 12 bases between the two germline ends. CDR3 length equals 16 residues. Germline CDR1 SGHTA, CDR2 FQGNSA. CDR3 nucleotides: TGTGCCAGCAGCTTAGTAGCGGGGACAGGCACAGATACGCAGTATTTT. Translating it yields CASSLVAGTGTDTQYF.

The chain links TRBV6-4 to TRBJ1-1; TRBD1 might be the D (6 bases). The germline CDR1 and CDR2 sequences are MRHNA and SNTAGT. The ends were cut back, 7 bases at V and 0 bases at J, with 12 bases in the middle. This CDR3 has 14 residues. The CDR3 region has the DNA TGTGCCAGCAAGCTAGACAGGCTGAACACTGAAGCTTTCTTT. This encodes CASKLDRLNTEAFF.

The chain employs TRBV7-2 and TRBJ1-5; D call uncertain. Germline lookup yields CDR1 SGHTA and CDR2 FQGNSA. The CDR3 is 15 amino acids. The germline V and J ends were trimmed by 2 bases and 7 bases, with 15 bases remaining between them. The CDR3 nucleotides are TGTGCCAGCAGCTTAATGGGGTGGGGAGAGCAGCCCCAGCATTTT. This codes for CASSLMGWGEQPQHF.

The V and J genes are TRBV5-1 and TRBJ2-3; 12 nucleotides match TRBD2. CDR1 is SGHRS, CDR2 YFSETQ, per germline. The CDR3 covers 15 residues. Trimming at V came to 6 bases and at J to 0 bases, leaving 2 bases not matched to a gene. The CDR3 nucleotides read TGCGCCAGCAAAGGACTAGCGGGAAGCACAGATACGCAGTATTTT. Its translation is CASKGLAGSTDTQYF.

CDR3 protein: CASSARQTNQPQHF. In nucleotides, the CDR3 is TGTGCCAGTAGTGCCCGACAGACAAATCAGCCCCAGCATTTT. The chain joins TRBV19 to TRBJ1-5, with D possibly matching TRBD1 (5 bases). Germline V gives CDR1 LNHDA, CDR2 SQIVND (reference sequence). The CDR3 spans 14 residues. V was trimmed by 5 bases and J by 4 bases, leaving 12 bases between them.

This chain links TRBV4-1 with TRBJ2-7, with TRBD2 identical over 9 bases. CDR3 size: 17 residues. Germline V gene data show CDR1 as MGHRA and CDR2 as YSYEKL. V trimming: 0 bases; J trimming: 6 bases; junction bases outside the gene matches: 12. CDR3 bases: TGCGCCAGCAGCCAAGATCGGAATAGCGGGAGTTGGGGCGAGCAGTACTTC. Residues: CASSQDRNSGSWGEQYF.

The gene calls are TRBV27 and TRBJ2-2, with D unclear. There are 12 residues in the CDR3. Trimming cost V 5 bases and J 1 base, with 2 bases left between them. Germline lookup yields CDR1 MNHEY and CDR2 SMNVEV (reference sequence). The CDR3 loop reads CASSLNTGELFF. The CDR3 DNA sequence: TGTGCCAGCAGTCTGAACACCGGGGAGCTGTTTTTT.

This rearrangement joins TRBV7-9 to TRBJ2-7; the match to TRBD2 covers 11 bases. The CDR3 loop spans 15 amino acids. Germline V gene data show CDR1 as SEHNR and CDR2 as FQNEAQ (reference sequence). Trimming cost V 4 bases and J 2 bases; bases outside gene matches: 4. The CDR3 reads CASSSVAGGPYEQYF. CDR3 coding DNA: TGTGCCAGCAGCTCAGTAGCGGGAGGGCCCTACGAGCAGTACTTC.

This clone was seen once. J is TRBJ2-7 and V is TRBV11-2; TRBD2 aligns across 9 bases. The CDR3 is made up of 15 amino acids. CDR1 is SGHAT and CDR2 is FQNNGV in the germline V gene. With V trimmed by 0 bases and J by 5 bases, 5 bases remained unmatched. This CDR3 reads CASSLDSSGGHEQYF. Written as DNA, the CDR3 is TGTGCCAGCAGCTTAGACAGTAGCGGGGGCCACGAGCAGTACTTC.

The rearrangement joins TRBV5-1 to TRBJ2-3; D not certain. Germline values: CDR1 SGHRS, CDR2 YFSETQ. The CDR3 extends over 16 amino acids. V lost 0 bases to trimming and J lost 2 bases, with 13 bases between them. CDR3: CASSLAGGRVTDTQYF. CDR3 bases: TGCGCCAGCAGCTTGGCCGGTGGTCGGGTCACAGATACGCAGTATTTT.

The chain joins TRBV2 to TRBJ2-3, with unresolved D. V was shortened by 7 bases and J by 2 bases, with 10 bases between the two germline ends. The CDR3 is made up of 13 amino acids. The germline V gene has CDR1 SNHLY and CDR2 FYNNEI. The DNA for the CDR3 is TGTGCCAGCACCCGAAGCGTCACAGATACGCAGTATTTT. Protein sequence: CASTRSVTDTQYF.

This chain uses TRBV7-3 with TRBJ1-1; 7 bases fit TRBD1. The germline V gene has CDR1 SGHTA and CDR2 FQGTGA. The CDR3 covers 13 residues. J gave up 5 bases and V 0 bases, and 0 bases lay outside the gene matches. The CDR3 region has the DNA TGTGCCAGCAGCTTAACCAGGGGGACTGAAGCTTTCTTT. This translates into CASSLTRGTEAFF.